The sequence of this T cell receptor beta chain was determined in a study of beta chain features in type 1 diabetes. Findings and caveats of the study: Across all four CD4+ subsets, people with type 1 diabetes showed modestly shorter TCRB CDR3s. Sequencing from cDNA could over-represent high-TCR-expressing cells. Fewer junction insertions and more nucleotide deletions appeared in type 1 diabetes patients.

What was sequenced were expressed TCRB transcripts, since all of the isolated RNA had been reverse transcribed. The average read count of naive, central memory and regulatory T cell samples was about 3.3 million. The table came from immunoSEQ multiplex PCR; TCRdb's copy has only in-frame clones and leaves some out. The sample contains around 97,000 clones, approximately 30% of which appear only once. CD45RO/CCR7/CD25/CD127/CD95/CD27 separated CD4+ naive, central memory, regulatory and stem cell-like memory cells by sorting. This CDR3 comprises 14 residues. Between the trimmed V and J ends, which lost 3 bases and 1 base, there was a span of 10 bases. From germline, CDR1 is GTSNPN and CDR2 SVGIG (reference sequence). This clone was counted a few times. Its antigen is as yet unknown.

This sequence joins TRBV30 and TRBJ1-5; D not certain. What was sequenced was central memory CD4+ T cells from blood. The TCR was taken from a woman in her late teens or twenties with type 1 diabetes. CDR3 amino acids: CAWRDSGSNQPQHF. The CDR3 bases are TGTGCCTGGAGGGACTCCGGGAGCAATCAGCCCCAGCATTTT.